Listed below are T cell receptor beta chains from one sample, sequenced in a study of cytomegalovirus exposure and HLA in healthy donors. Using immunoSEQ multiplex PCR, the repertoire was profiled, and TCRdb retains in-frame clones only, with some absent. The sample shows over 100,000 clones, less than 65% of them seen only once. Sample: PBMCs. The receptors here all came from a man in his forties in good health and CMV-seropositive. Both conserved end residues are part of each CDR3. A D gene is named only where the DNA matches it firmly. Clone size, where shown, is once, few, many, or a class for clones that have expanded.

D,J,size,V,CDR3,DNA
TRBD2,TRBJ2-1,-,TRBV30,CAWAQGLAHNEQFF,TGTGCCTGGGCCCAAGGACTAGCGCACAATGAGCAGTTCTTC
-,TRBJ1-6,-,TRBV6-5,CASSYSWSPANSPLHF,TGTGCCAGCAGTTACTCTTGGAGTCCCGCTAATTCACCCCTCCACTTT
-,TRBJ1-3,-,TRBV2,CASSEQGLGGNTIYF,TGTGCCAGCAGTGAGCAGGGACTTGGAGGAAACACCATATATTTT
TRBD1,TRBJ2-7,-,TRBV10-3,CAISGDREPGEQYF,TGTGCCATCAGCGGAGACAGGGAGCCCGGCGAGCAGTACTTC
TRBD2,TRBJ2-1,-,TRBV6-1,CASSEALLAGVNNEQFF,TGTGCCAGCAGTGAAGCGCTGCTAGCGGGAGTCAACAATGAGCAGTTCTTC
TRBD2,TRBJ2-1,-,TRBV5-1,CASSELAGGVYNEQFF,TGCGCCAGCAGCGAACTAGCGGGGGGGGTCTACAATGAGCAGTTCTTC
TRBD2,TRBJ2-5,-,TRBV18,CASSPGAGQETQYF,TGTGCCAGCTCACCAGGAGCGGGGCAAGAGACCCAGTACTTC
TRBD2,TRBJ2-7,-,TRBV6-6,CASSYSAGVFYEQYF,TGTGCCAGCAGTTACTCCGCGGGAGTTTTCTACGAGCAGTACTTC
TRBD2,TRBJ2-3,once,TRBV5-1,CASSLFVTSGTDTQYF,TGCGCCAGCAGCTTGTTCGTGACTAGCGGCACAGATACGCAGTATTTT
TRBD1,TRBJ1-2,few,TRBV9,CASSVGGDRATYGYTF,TGTGCCAGCAGCGTAGGGGGGGACAGGGCTACATATGGCTACACCTTC
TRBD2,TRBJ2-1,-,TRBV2,CASSKGLGFDEQFF,TGTGCCAGCAGTAAGGGACTAGGGTTCGATGAGCAGTTCTTC
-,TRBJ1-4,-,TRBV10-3,CAISGGDEKLFF,TGTGCCATCAGTGGGGGGGATGAAAAACTGTTTTTT
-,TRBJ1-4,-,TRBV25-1,CASSGRVEEKLFF,TGTGCCAGCAGCGGTCGGGTTGAGGAAAAACTGTTTTTT
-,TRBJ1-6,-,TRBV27,CASTIRGFSYNSPLHF,TGTGCCAGCACCATCAGGGGATTTTCCTATAATTCACCCCTCCACTTT
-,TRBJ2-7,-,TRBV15,CATRQGSYEQYF,TGTGCCACCAGGCAGGGTTCCTACGAGCAGTACTTC
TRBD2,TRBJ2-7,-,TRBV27,CASRSQTSGISYEQYF,TGTGCCAGCAGGTCACAAACTAGCGGAATCTCCTACGAGCAGTACTTC
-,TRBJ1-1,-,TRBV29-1,CSLLLNTEAFF,TGCAGCCTCTTATTGAACACTGAAGCTTTCTTT
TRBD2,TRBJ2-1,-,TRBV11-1,CASSPRGYNEQFF,TGTGCCAGCAGCCCGCGGGGGTACAATGAGCAGTTCTTC
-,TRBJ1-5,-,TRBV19,CASSRERGQPQHF,TGTGCCAGTAGTAGGGAACGGGGTCAGCCCCAGCATTTT
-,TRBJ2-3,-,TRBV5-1,CASSLVRGVSGQYF,TGCGCCAGCAGCTTGGTGCGGGGAGTTAGTGGGCAGTATTTT
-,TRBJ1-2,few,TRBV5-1,CASSLEGLRSGYGYTF,TGCGCCAGCAGCTTAGAGGGTCTAAGGTCAGGCTATGGCTACACCTTC
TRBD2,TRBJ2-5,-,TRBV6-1,CASSELGTSTQETQYF,TGTGCCAGCAGTGAATTGGGGACTAGTACTCAAGAGACCCAGTACTTC
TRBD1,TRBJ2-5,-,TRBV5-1,CASSEQGTWGETQYF,TGCGCCAGCAGCGAACAGGGGACCTGGGGGGAGACCCAGTACTTC
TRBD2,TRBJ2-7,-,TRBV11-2,CASSSSGTGGYEQYF,TGTGCCAGCAGCTCGTCCGGGACGGGGGGATACGAGCAGTACTTC
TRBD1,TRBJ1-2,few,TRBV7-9,CASSLSGQGAYGYTF,TGTGCCAGCAGCTTATCGGGACAGGGAGCCTATGGCTACACCTTC
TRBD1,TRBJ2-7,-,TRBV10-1,CASSEGTGGKQYF,TGCGCCAGCAGTGAAGGGACAGGGGGCAAGCAGTACTTC
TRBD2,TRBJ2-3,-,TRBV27,CASSNLLERERDTQYF,TGTGCCAGCAGTAACCTGTTGGAGCGGGAGCGAGATACGCAGTATTTT
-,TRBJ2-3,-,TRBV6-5,CASRGGAGSTDTQYF,TGTGCCAGCAGGGGGGGGGCTGGTAGCACAGATACGCAGTATTTT
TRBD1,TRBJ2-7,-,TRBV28,CASSPGTARSSYEQYF,TGTGCCAGCAGTCCCGGGACAGCTAGAAGCTCCTACGAGCAGTACTTC
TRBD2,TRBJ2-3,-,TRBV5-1,CASSLVLAEDADTQYF,TGCGCCAGCAGCTTGGTTCTAGCGGAGGATGCAGATACGCAGTATTTT
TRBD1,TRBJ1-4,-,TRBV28,CASSQRNRGTNEKLFF,TGTGCCAGCAGCCAACGGAACAGGGGGACTAATGAAAAACTGTTTTTT
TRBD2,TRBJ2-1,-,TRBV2,CASSPHGGSYNEQFF,TGTGCCAGCAGTCCCCACGGGGGGTCTTACAATGAGCAGTTCTTC
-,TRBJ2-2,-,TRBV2,CASMVRSGTGELFF,TGTGCCAGCATGGTGCGATCGGGCACCGGGGAGCTGTTTTTT
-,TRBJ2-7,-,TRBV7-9,CASNRQSLSSEQYF,TGTGCCAGCAACCGACAGTCGCTGTCATCCGAGCAGTACTTC
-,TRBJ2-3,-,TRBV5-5,CASSSTVDTQYF,TGTGCCAGCAGTTCCACAGTTGATACGCAGTATTTT
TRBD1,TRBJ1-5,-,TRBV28,CASNPGGQPQHF,TGTGCCAGCAACCCAGGGGGGCAGCCCCAGCATTTT
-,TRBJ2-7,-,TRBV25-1,CASPRKGSYEQYF,TGTGCCAGCCCAAGGAAAGGGAGCTACGAGCAGTACTTC
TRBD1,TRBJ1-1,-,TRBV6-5,CASSYSRGLNTEAFF,TGTGCCAGCAGTTACTCGAGGGGGCTGAACACTGAAGCTTTCTTT
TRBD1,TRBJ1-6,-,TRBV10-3,CAISDRQGALSPLHF,TGTGCCATCAGTGACAGACAGGGGGCCCTATCACCCCTCCACTTT
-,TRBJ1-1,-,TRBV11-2,CASSLERGFTEAFF,TGTGCCAGCAGCTTAGAGCGGGGGTTCACTGAAGCTTTCTTT
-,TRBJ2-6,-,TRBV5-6,CASSLTDARRPGANVLTF,TGTGCCAGCAGCTTGACGGACGCGAGGAGGCCTGGGGCCAACGTCCTGACTTTC
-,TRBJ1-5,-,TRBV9,CASSVAGNQPQHF,TGTGCCAGCAGCGTAGCAGGAAATCAGCCCCAGCATTTT
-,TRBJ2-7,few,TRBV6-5,CASSWQGSSYEQYF,TGTGCCAGCAGTTGGCAAGGGAGCTCCTACGAGCAGTACTTC
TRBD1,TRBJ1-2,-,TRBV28,CASRDRGGGYTF,TGTGCCAGCAGGGACAGGGGCGGAGGCTACACCTTC
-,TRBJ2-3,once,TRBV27,CASSFLPGEGTDTQYF,TGTGCCAGCAGTTTCCTTCCCGGGGAGGGCACAGATACGCAGTATTTT
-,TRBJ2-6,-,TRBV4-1,CASSQGAGLGANVLTF,TGCGCCAGCAGCCAAGGGGCAGGGCTAGGGGCCAACGTCCTGACTTTC
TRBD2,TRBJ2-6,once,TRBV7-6,CASSLAHLLAGGPSGANVLTF,TGTGCCAGCAGCTTAGCGCATTTACTAGCGGGAGGGCCCTCCGGGGCCAACGTCCTGACTTTC
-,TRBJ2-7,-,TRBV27,CASRRQGQISYEQYF,TGTGCCAGCAGGCGCCAGGGACAAATTTCCTACGAGCAGTACTTC
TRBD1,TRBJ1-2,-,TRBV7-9,CASRPQGGYGYTF,TGTGCCAGCAGACCACAGGGGGGCTATGGCTACACCTTC
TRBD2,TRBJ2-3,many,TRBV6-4,CASSRLAGGSTDTQYF,TGTGCCAGCAGCCGACTAGCGGGAGGGAGCACAGATACGCAGTATTTT
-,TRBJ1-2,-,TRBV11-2,CASEPEGYYGYTF,TGTGCCAGCGAACCGGAGGGGTACTATGGCTACACCTTC
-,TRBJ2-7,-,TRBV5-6,CASSLSSYEQYF,TGTGCCAGCAGCCTTAGCTCCTACGAGCAGTACTTC
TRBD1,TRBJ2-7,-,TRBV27,CASSSSSGTGLSSYEQYF,TGTGCCAGCAGTTCCTCATCCGGGACAGGGTTAAGCTCCTACGAGCAGTACTTC
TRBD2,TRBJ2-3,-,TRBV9,CASSSQVGLADTQYF,TGTGCCAGCAGCTCCCAGGTCGGACTAGCAGATACGCAGTATTTT
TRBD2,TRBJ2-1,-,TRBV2,CASSSSGRALNEQFF,TGTGCCAGCAGTTCTAGCGGGAGGGCCTTAAATGAGCAGTTCTTC
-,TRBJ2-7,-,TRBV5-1,CASSNAPTGTYEQYF,TGCGCCAGCAGCAATGCCCCGACAGGGACTTACGAGCAGTACTTC
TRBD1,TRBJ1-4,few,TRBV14,CASSPRQGGKLFF,TGTGCCAGCAGCCCCAGACAGGGGGGAAAACTGTTTTTT
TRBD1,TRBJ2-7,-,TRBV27,CASSSRDRGMYEQYF,TGTGCCAGCAGTTCACGGGACAGGGGGATGTACGAGCAGTACTTC
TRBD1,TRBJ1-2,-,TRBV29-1,CSVERGQEFYGYTF,TGCAGCGTTGAACGGGGACAGGAGTTCTATGGCTACACCTTC